What follows are 19 T cell receptor beta chains derived from one specimen sequenced in a study of blood T cells in healthy people across ages. The use of a sample-barcoded 5' primer and a J-beta primer mix characterized a second PCR of roughly 6 to 11 cycles. TCRdb ran MiXCR on the 5' RACE reads and lists one entry per CDR3 protein. The data show fewer than 2 million distinct CDR3 sequences, approximately 39% seen once. Input material: blood. These TCRs come from a human donor in good health.

The chain carries TRBV29-1 and TRBJ2-3; weak D call: TRBD1 (6 bases). CDR1 is SQVTM and CDR2 is ANQGSEA in the germline V gene. Trimming removed 8 bases from V and 4 bases from J, with 13 bases in between. This CDR3 is 12 amino acids long. CDR3 bases: TGCAGCCTTCGGGACACCGCAGATACGCAGTATTTT. This encodes CSLRDTADTQYF.

The rearrangement links TRBV2 to TRBJ2-7; TRBD1 matches at 10 bases. The length of the CDR3 is 17 residues. Trimming removed 4 bases from V and 1 base from J; junction bases left unmatched: 10. The germline CDR1 and CDR2 sequences are SNHLY and FYNNEI. The chain's CDR3 is CASSVRIPGQGSYEQYF. The CDR3 region has the DNA TGTGCCAGCAGTGTTAGGATTCCGGGACAGGGGTCCTACGAGCAGTACTTC. Full variable domain (outside the CDR3, taken from reference TRBV2 and TRBJ2-7): EPEVTQTPSHQVTQMGQEVILRCVPISNHLYFYWYRQILGQKVEFLVSFYNNEISEKSEIFDDQFSVERPDGSNFTLKIRSTKLEDSAMYFCASSVRIPGQGSYEQYFGPGTRLTVT.

This clonotype was observed a handful of times. The chain couples TRBV4-2 to TRBJ2-3; weak D call: TRBD2 (6 bases). This CDR3 has 16 amino acids. The germline V gene has CDR1 LGHNA and CDR2 YNFKEQ. The ends were cut back, 4 bases at V and 3 bases at J, with 17 bases in the middle. CDR3: CASSPPSGDTTDTQYF. In nucleotides, the CDR3 is TGTGCCAGCAGCCCGCCCTCGGGGGATACGACAGATACGCAGTATTTT.

Notes on this clonotype: One end of the junction is discordant with germline, which a read error may explain. The J gene is TRBJ1-2, the V gene TRBV3-1; D gene uncertain. CDR3 length equals 14 residues. CDR1 and CDR2 from the germline V gene are LGHDT and YNNKEL (reference sequence). CDR3 sequence (DNA): TGTGACAGCAGCCAACTCGAAGCTAACTATGGCTACACCTTC. This encodes CDSSQLEANYGYTF. The whole variable domain, filled in from reference TRBV3-1 and TRBJ1-2, reads DTAVSQTPKYLVTQMGNDKSIKCEQNLGHDTMYWYKQDSKKFLKIMFSYNNKELIINETVPNRFSPKSPDKAHLNLHINSLELGDSAVYFCDSSQLEANYGYTFGSGTRLTVV.

This clonotype showed up just a few times. The rearrangement links TRBV10-3 to TRBJ2-1, with D perhaps given as TRBD1 or TRBD2 (5 bases each). The CDR3 is 14 amino acids. V lost 6 bases and J 3 bases, leaving 12 bases between the germline ends. Germline CDR1 reads ENHRY; CDR2 reads SYGVKD. DNA for the CDR3: TGTGCCATCAGCCCCGGGACCGACTACAATGAGCAGTTCTTC. This encodes CAISPGTDYNEQFF.

This clonotype came up a few times. This rearrangement joins TRBV20-1 to TRBJ2-7, with a weak D call TRBD1 (6 bases). Per the germline V gene, CDR1 is DFQATT and CDR2 is SNEGSKA (reference sequence). V was shortened by 0 bases and J by 3 bases, with 9 bases between the two germline ends. This CDR3 spans 13 amino acids. CDR3 sequence (DNA): TGCAGTGCTAGAGAGGGGGCTCTCTACGAGCAGTACTTC. Translated, it gives CSAREGALYEQYF.

The chain carries TRBV7-9 and TRBJ1-1; D remains unclear. V was clipped by 1 base and J by 8 bases, with 8 bases between them. This CDR3 contains 12 residues. Germline CDR1 reads SEHNR; CDR2 reads FQNEAQ (reference sequence). DNA for the CDR3: TGTGCCAGCAGCTTAGGGAAGTTGGAAGCTTTCTTT. It translates to CASSLGKLEAFF.

This clonotype was seen a few times. The V call is TRBV7-2, the J call TRBJ1-2, with a tentative D call TRBD1 (6 bases). Germline assignment: CDR1 SGHTA and CDR2 FQGNSA. The CDR3 is made up of 14 amino acids. V lost 2 bases, J lost 4 bases, and 11 bases lay in between. The CDR3 loop is CASSLQGRGYGYTF. The DNA of the CDR3 is TGTGCCAGCAGCTTACAGGGGAGGGGCTATGGCTACACCTTC.

V gene TRBV5-1 combines with J gene TRBJ2-7, with TRBD2 matching over 7 bases. The germline V gene has CDR1 SGHRS and CDR2 YFSETQ. The CDR3 length is 13 residues. Trimming at V came to 7 bases and at J to 2 bases, leaving 6 bases not matched to a gene. This chain's CDR3 is CASRGVATYEQYF. The CDR3 nucleotides read TGCGCCAGCCGGGGGGTAGCGACCTACGAGCAGTACTTC.

This clonotype was picked up a small number of times. CDR3 loop: CASSPHRRTDGYTF. The CDR3, as DNA: TGTGCCAGCAGCCCCCATCGTAGGACAGATGGCTACACCTTC. V gene TRBV7-8 combines with J gene TRBJ1-2, with D tentatively TRBD1 (6 bases). CDR1 is SGHVS, CDR2 FQNEAQ, per germline. V was pared by 5 bases and J by 6 bases, with 16 bases between. The CDR3 length is 14 residues.

A few counts support this clonotype. The V call is TRBV3-1, the J call TRBJ1-2; 8 bases align to TRBD1. The germline CDR1 and CDR2 sequences are LGHDT and YNNKEL (reference sequence). This CDR3 is built from 14 residues. The V gene end was trimmed by 4 bases and the J gene end by 5 bases; junction bases not matched to a gene: 6. In nucleotides, the CDR3 is TGTGCCAGCAGCCCTAGGACAGGGTTTTATGGCTACACCTTC. Translated: CASSPRTGFYGYTF.

This clonotype was seen more than once but under ten times. The chain links TRBV6-2 or TRBV6-3 to TRBJ1-2; D possibly corresponds to TRBD1 (5 bases). From germline, CDR1 is MNHEY and CDR2 SVGEGT. V gave up 2 bases and J gave up 6 bases, with 10 bases separating them. The CDR3 consists of 13 residues. CDR3 bases: TGTGCCAGCAGTTACCGGGCGGGACATGGCTACACCTTC. This translates into CASSYRAGHGYTF.

The chain joins TRBV12-5 to TRBJ2-1; a possible D gene is TRBD1 (5 bases). Germline V lookup: CDR1 LGHNT, CDR2 FRNRAP. The ends were cut back, 3 bases at V and 7 bases at J, with 22 bases in the middle. There are 17 residues in the CDR3. CDR3 coding DNA: TGTGCTAGTGGTTTCGGCCTTGGGGCCCTAGATACGAATGAGCAGTTCTTC. This gives the protein CASGFGLGALDTNEQFF.

This clonotype was counted between two and nine times. The V call is TRBV6-4, the J call TRBJ1-6; no clear D gene. The CDR3 contains 14 residues. V was trimmed by 4 bases and J by 5 bases, leaving 9 bases between them. Germline CDR1 is MRHNA and CDR2 is SNTAGT. The CDR3 spells CASSVNPNNSPLHF. The CDR3 nucleotides are TGTGCCAGCAGTGTTAACCCCAATAATTCACCCCTCCACTTT.

The chain carries TRBV29-1 and TRBJ2-3; D ambiguous. The CDR3 spans 12 residues. From germline, CDR1 is SQVTM and CDR2 ANQGSEA. Trimming cost V 7 bases and J 1 base, with 9 bases left between them. CDR3 coding DNA: TGCAGCGCGGGTCCCCGCACAGATACGCAGTATTTT. Translated, it gives CSAGPRTDTQYF.

The chain's CDR3 is CASSPSGGSNQPQHF. The CDR3, as DNA: TGTGCCAGCAGCCCCTCGGGCGGCTCCAATCAGCCCCAGCATTTT. This sequence joins TRBV7-7 and TRBJ1-5; D unresolved. V dropped 5 bases and J dropped 3 bases, with 14 bases sitting between them. The length of the CDR3 is 15 residues. Looked up from germline, CDR1 is SSHAT and CDR2 is FNYEAQ (reference sequence).

This clonotype was seen a handful of times. V gene TRBV12-3 or TRBV12-4 combines with J gene TRBJ2-1; the D gene is possibly TRBD2 (6 bases). The CDR3 runs to 15 residues. Trimming cost V 6 bases and J 8 bases, with 20 bases left between them. CDR3 sequence: CASSPMPGVLYEQFF. For the CDR3, the DNA is TGTGCCAGCAGCCCGATGCCGGGAGTCTTGTATGAGCAGTTCTTC.

This clonotype occurred a few times. The genes are TRBV20-1 and TRBJ2-1; 10 bases match TRBD1. With 6 bases clipped from V and 6 bases from J, the junction kept 5 bases outside the gene matches. The CDR3 spans 13 residues. CDR1 and CDR2 (germline): DFQATT, SNEGSKA (reference sequence). CDR3 region: CSAGTGARNEQFF. DNA of the CDR3: TGCAGTGCCGGGACAGGGGCTCGCAATGAGCAGTTCTTC.

This clonotype showed up just a few times. J is TRBJ1-4 and V is TRBV6-6; a weak D match, TRBD1 (5 bases). Deletions cut 3 bases from V and 8 bases from J, with 19 bases between. The CDR3 is made up of 16 amino acids. CDR1 MNHNY and CDR2 SVGAGI come from the germline V gene (reference sequence). CDR3 nucleotides: TGTGCCAGCAGTTATCCTGGACCCGGGGCAGGGGAAAAACTGTTTTTT. Its protein product is CASSYPGPGAGEKLFF.